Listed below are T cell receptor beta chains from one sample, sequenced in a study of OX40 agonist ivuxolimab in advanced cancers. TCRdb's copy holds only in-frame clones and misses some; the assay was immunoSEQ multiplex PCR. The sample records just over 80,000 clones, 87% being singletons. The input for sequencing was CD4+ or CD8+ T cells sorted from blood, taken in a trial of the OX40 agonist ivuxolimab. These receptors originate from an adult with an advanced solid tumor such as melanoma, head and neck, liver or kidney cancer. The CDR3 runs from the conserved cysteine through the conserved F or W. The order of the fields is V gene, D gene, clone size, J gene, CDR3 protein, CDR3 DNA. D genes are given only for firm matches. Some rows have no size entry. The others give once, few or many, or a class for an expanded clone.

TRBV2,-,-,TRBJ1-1,CASRDTEAFF,TGTGCCAGCAGAGACACTGAAGCTTTCTTT
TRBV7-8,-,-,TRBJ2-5,CASSLVGRGRETQYF,TGTGCCAGCAGCTTAGTGGGCAGGGGTAGGGAGACCCAGTACTTC
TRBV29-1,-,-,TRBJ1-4,CSVGIRGTKLFF,TGCAGCGTTGGAATTAGGGGCACAAAACTGTTTTTT
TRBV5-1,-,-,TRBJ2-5,CASSLFWEETQYF,TGCGCCAGCAGCTTGTTTTGGGAAGAGACCCAGTACTTC
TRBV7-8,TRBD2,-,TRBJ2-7,CASSGGLPGEQYF,TGTGCCAGCAGCGGGGGACTACCTGGGGAGCAGTACTTC
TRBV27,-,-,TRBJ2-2,CASSLYGSGGELFF,TGTGCCAGCAGTTTATACGGCAGTGGCGGGGAGCTGTTTTTT
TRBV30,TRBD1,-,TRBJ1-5,CAWSVPQGNQPQHF,TGTGCCTGGAGTGTACCACAGGGGAATCAGCCCCAGCATTTT
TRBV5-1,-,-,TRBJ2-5,CASSLTTGGRLQETQYF,TGCGCCAGCAGCTTGACAACGGGGGGCCGCTTGCAAGAGACCCAGTACTTC
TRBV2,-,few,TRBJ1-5,CASSVFQRQPQHF,TGTGCCAGCAGTGTATTTCAAAGGCAGCCCCAGCATTTT
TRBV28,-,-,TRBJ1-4,CASRTAEEKSEKLFF,TGTGCCAGCAGGACGGCAGAGGAGAAAAGTGAAAAACTGTTTTTT
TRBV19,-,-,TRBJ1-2,CASSMEFGYTF,TGTGCCAGTAGTATGGAGTTTGGCTACACCTTC
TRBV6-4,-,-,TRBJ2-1,CASILTGSELYNEQFF,TGTGCCAGTATACTAACAGGGTCGGAGCTTTACAATGAGCAGTTCTTC
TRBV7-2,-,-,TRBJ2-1,CASSLITGAYEQFF,TGTGCCAGCAGCTTAATCACCGGGGCCTATGAGCAGTTCTTC
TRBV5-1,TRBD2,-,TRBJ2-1,CASSSLAGGNNEQFF,TGCGCCAGCAGCTCCCTAGCGGGGGGCAACAATGAGCAGTTCTTC
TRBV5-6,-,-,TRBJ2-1,CASSLVPPRAAGNEQFF,TGTGCCAGCAGCTTGGTCCCCCCGAGAGCCGCCGGGAATGAGCAGTTCTTC
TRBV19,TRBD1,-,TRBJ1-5,CASSVDRDQPQHF,TGTGCCAGTAGTGTCGACAGGGACCAGCCCCAGCATTTT
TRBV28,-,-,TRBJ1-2,CASSLSANYGYTF,TGTGCCAGCAGTTTATCTGCTAACTATGGCTACACCTTC
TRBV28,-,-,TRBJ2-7,CASRPGTQSYEQYF,TGTGCCAGCAGGCCCGGGACCCAGTCCTACGAGCAGTACTTC
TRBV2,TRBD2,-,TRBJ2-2,CASSEHSGRAKMGGELFF,TGTGCCAGCAGTGAGCACAGCGGGAGGGCCAAGATGGGCGGGGAGCTGTTTTTT
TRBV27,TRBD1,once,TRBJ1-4,CASTYTGTGREKLFF,TGTGCCAGCACCTACACCGGGACAGGGCGGGAAAAACTGTTTTTT
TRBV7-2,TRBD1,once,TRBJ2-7,CASTPGGQGTYEQYF,TGTGCCAGCACCCCAGGGGGACAGGGAACCTACGAGCAGTACTTC
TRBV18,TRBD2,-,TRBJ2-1,CASSPRTSGHNEQFF,TGTGCCAGCTCACCCCGGACTAGCGGACACAATGAGCAGTTCTTC
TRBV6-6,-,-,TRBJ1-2,CASSYDGSGGYTF,TGTGCCAGCAGTTACGACGGGTCTGGGGGCTACACCTTC
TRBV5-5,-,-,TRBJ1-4,CASSWTQTNEKLFF,TGTGCCAGCAGCTGGACACAAACCAATGAAAAACTGTTTTTT
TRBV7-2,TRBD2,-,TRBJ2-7,CASSSLAGDSYEQYF,TGTGCCAGCAGCTCCCTAGCGGGGGACTCCTACGAGCAGTACTTC
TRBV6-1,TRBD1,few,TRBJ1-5,CASRGTVNQPQHF,TGTGCCAGCAGAGGGACAGTCAATCAGCCCCAGCATTTT
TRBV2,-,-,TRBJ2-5,CASNFVVAKETQYF,TGTGCCAGCAACTTCGTGGTGGCAAAGGAGACCCAGTACTTC
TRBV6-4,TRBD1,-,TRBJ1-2,CASSPGGFYGYTF,TGTGCCAGCAGTCCAGGGGGGTTCTACGGCTACACCTTC
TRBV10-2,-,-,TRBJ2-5,CASSRYQETQYF,TGCGCCAGCTCGAGGTACCAAGAGACCCAGTACTTC
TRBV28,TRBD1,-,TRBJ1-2,CASGDRADGYTF,TGTGCCAGCGGGGACAGGGCAGATGGCTACACCTTC
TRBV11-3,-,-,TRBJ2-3,CASSQEADTQYF,TGTGCCAGCAGCCAAGAGGCAGATACGCAGTATTTT
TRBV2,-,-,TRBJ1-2,CASTSTTQSYTF,TGTGCCAGCACCAGCACCACTCAGAGCTACACCTTC
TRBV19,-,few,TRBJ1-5,CASARQEMTQPQHF,TGTGCCAGTGCACGGCAGGAGATGACGCAGCCCCAGCATTTT
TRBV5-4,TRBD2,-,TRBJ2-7,CASSTSSGASSYEQYF,TGTGCCAGCAGCACCTCTAGCGGGGCAAGCTCCTACGAGCAGTACTTC
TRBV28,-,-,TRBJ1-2,CASRPTWRQKYGYTF,TGTGCCAGCAGACCAACGTGGCGGCAGAAATATGGCTACACCTTC
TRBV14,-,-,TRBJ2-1,CASSPTHNEQFF,TGTGCCAGCAGCCCCACTCACAATGAGCAGTTCTTC
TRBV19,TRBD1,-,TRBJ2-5,CASSIGTGNQETQYF,TGTGCCAGTAGTATAGGGACAGGAAACCAAGAGACCCAGTACTTC
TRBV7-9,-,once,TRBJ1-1,CASRAEWQNTEAFF,TGTGCCAGCAGAGCCGAGTGGCAGAACACTGAAGCTTTCTTT
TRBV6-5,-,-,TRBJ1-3,CASSEGRGNTIYF,TGTGCCAGCAGCGAGGGTCGGGGAAACACCATATATTTT
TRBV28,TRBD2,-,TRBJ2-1,CASRLQGLAGKSSYNEQFF,TGTGCCAGCAGACTACAGGGACTAGCGGGGAAAAGCTCCTACAATGAGCAGTTCTTC
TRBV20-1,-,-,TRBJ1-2,CSARRADGYTF,TGCAGTGCTAGAAGGGCGGATGGCTACACCTTC
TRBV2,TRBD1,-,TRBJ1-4,CASSSRTGRPEKLFF,TGTGCCAGCTCTAGTCGGACAGGGAGGCCTGAAAAACTGTTTTTT
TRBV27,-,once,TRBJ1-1,CASSSLGRVRNTEAFF,TGTGCCAGCAGTTCATTAGGTCGGGTGAGGAACACTGAAGCTTTCTTT
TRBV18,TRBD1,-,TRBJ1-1,CATLQGLDTEAFF,TGTGCCACCTTACAGGGGTTGGACACTGAAGCTTTCTTT
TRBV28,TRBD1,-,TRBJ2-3,CASSSAGTGGTDTQYF,TGTGCCAGCAGTTCCGCCGGGACAGGGGGCACAGATACGCAGTATTTT
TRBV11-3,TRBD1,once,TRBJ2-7,CASSFRGTGAYEQYF,TGTGCCAGCAGCTTTCGGGGGACAGGGGCCTACGAGCAGTACTTC
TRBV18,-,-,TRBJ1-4,CASSPGQNEKLFF,TGTGCCAGCTCGCCCGGACAGAATGAAAAACTGTTTTTT
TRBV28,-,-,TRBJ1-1,CASSLRSPEAFF,TGTGCCAGCAGCCTGAGGAGCCCTGAAGCTTTCTTT
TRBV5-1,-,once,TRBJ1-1,CASSLVSGVNTEAFF,TGCGCCAGCAGCTTGGTTTCAGGGGTGAACACTGAAGCTTTCTTT
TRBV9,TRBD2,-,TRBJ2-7,CASSVEDATGRSEQYF,TGTGCCAGCAGCGTAGAAGATGCGACCGGGAGGAGCGAGCAGTACTTC